The rows below give T cell receptor beta chains drawn from one sample of a study of shared clonotypes between healthy human individuals. Sequenced by immunoSEQ multiplex PCR; TCRdb stores in-frame clones only, minus some. The sample lists about 590,000 clones; roughly 95% were seen once. The sample taken for sequencing was naive CD8+ T cells sorted from blood. The source is a young woman in good health. Both conserved end residues are part of each CDR3. D genes are given only for firm matches. Expanded clones get a size class; other rows say once, few or many, or leave the size out.

D gene | J gene | V gene | clone size | CDR3 DNA | CDR3 protein
- | TRBJ1-5 | TRBV6-5 | - | TGTGCCAGCAGCCCCGACAGGCTCAATCAGCCCCAGCATTTT | CASSPDRLNQPQHF
- | TRBJ1-3 | TRBV5-5 | - | TGTGCCAGCAGCTTGGCCGGACTCGGAAACACCATATATTTT | CASSLAGLGNTIYF
- | TRBJ2-4 | TRBV2 | - | TGTGCCAGCAGTGAAAGAGAGGAGGGGGCGAACATTCAGTACTTC | CASSEREEGANIQYF
- | TRBJ1-2 | TRBV10-1 | once | TGCGCCAGCAGTGAGTCGGCTTACTATGGCTACACCTTC | CASSESAYYGYTF
- | TRBJ2-2 | TRBV19 | - | TGTGCCAGTAGTATCCGAAAAGACAACACCGGGGAGCTGTTTTTT | CASSIRKDNTGELFF
TRBD2 | TRBJ2-5 | TRBV28 | - | TGTGCCAGCGGGGGGACTAGCGTGGGGGAAGAGACCCAGTACTTC | CASGGTSVGEETQYF
TRBD2 | TRBJ2-3 | TRBV5-1 | - | TGCGCCAGCAGCTTGGATCTTAGCGGGAGTGCAGATACGCAGTATTTT | CASSLDLSGSADTQYF
- | TRBJ2-5 | TRBV6-1 | - | TGTGCCAGCCGAAACACGGGCCCGGGGGAGACCCAGTACTTC | CASRNTGPGETQYF
TRBD2 | TRBJ2-5 | TRBV7-9 | - | TGTGCCAGCAGCTTAGTCCCTAGCGGGAATCAAGAGACCCAGTACTTC | CASSLVPSGNQETQYF
- | TRBJ1-1 | TRBV6-1 | - | TGTGCCAGCAGTGCCCTACGGCGCGGGACTGAAGCTTTCTTT | CASSALRRGTEAFF
TRBD2 | TRBJ2-7 | TRBV30 | - | TGTGCCTGGATTGAGCCTAGCGGGGCCAGCTCCTACGAGCAGTACTTC | CAWIEPSGASSYEQYF
- | TRBJ2-3 | TRBV5-6 | - | TGTGCCAGCCGATCTAGCACAGATACGCAGTATTTT | CASRSSTDTQYF
- | TRBJ2-1 | TRBV2 | - | TGTGCCAGCAGTGGGGGAGGCGGGTCCTACAATGAGCAGTTCTTC | CASSGGGGSYNEQFF
- | TRBJ2-3 | TRBV7-9 | - | TGTGCCAGCAGCCCTATCCCTAACACAGATACGCAGTATTTT | CASSPIPNTDTQYF
- | TRBJ2-1 | TRBV9 | - | TGTGCCAGCAGCGGATTAGGACTTTCCTACAATGAGCAGTTCTTC | CASSGLGLSYNEQFF
- | TRBJ1-2 | TRBV7-9 | once | TGTGCCAGCAGCCAGGGACTAGGGGCCATCTATGGCTACACCTTC | CASSQGLGAIYGYTF
- | TRBJ2-3 | TRBV28 | once | TGTGCCAGCAGCACCGGGACCCCGAGCGCGTATTTT | CASSTGTPSAYF
TRBD2 | TRBJ2-7 | TRBV11-2 | - | TGTGCCAGCAGCTTAGGAGCGGGAGCAGTCTACGAGCAGTACTTC | CASSLGAGAVYEQYF
- | TRBJ2-7 | TRBV27 | - | TGTGCCAGCAGTTTAACCGGGACGCTCTCCTACGAGCAGTACTTC | CASSLTGTLSYEQYF
TRBD2 | TRBJ2-7 | TRBV7-6 | - | TGTGCCAGCCCGGAGACTAGCGGGAGCCCAGGCGAGCAGTACTTC | CASPETSGSPGEQYF
TRBD2 | TRBJ2-7 | TRBV4-1 | once | TGCGCCAGCAGCCGGGGACTAGCGGGAGTTCGGGCCGAGCAGTACTTC | CASSRGLAGVRAEQYF
- | TRBJ2-7 | TRBV4-1 | - | TGCGCCAGCAGCCAAGGGGGGGACTTCGGGGCCTACGAGCAGTACTTC | CASSQGGDFGAYEQYF
- | TRBJ2-1 | TRBV7-3 | - | TGTGCCAGCAGCTCCCCTGAGGGGGAGGGCCCCCATGAGCAGTTCTTC | CASSSPEGEGPHEQFF
TRBD1 | TRBJ2-7 | TRBV28 | - | TGTGCCAGCAGTTTATTCGGGACAGGGTCCGAGCAGTACTTC | CASSLFGTGSEQYF
TRBD2 | TRBJ2-7 | TRBV6-5 | - | TGTGCCAGCAGAAGCACTAGCGGGAGACACTACGAGCAGTACTTC | CASRSTSGRHYEQYF
- | TRBJ1-1 | TRBV28 | - | TGTGCCAGCAGTTTGACCACTGAAGCTTTCTTT | CASSLTTEAFF
TRBD2 | TRBJ2-3 | TRBV28 | - | TGTGCCACCTCTGGAGCGGGAGTTTATCACGATACGCAGTATTTT | CATSGAGVYHDTQYF
TRBD2 | TRBJ2-1 | TRBV29-1 | - | TGCAGCGTTGAGCCCGTAGCGGGGAAGAACAATGAGCAGTTCTTC | CSVEPVAGKNNEQFF
- | TRBJ1-1 | TRBV29-1 | - | TGCAGCGTTGAGAGGCCAGGGCCCTACACTGAAGCTTTCTTT | CSVERPGPYTEAFF
- | TRBJ2-3 | TRBV5-5 | - | TGTGCCAGCAGCTTGTTGGGGCGAGATACGCAGTATTTT | CASSLLGRDTQYF
- | TRBJ1-1 | TRBV7-3 | - | TGTGCCAGCAGACGGACAGCGAACACTGAAGCTTTCTTT | CASRRTANTEAFF
- | TRBJ2-7 | TRBV5-8 | once | TGTGCCAGCAGCTTCTCCAGGGGCCCCTACGAGCAGTACTTC | CASSFSRGPYEQYF
- | TRBJ2-1 | TRBV19 | - | TGTGCCAGTAGTTCCGACGGACCCTACAATGAGCAGTTCTTC | CASSSDGPYNEQFF
TRBD1 | TRBJ1-4 | TRBV5-6 | once | TGTGCCAGCAGCCAATTTACCGGGACAGCTAATGAAAAACTGTTTTTT | CASSQFTGTANEKLFF
- | TRBJ1-5 | TRBV28 | once | TGTGCCAGCAGTTACGTAGCCCTGAGCAATCAGCCCCAGCATTTT | CASSYVALSNQPQHF
- | TRBJ2-7 | TRBV15 | - | TGTGCCACCTCCGGGACTCTGCAGAACCGATACGAGCAGTACTTC | CATSGTLQNRYEQYF
- | TRBJ2-7 | TRBV28 | - | TGTGCCAGCAGTCACTCCTACGAGCAGTACTTC | CASSHSYEQYF
TRBD2 | TRBJ2-1 | TRBV4-1 | - | TGCGCCAGCAGCCAAGATGGTAGCGGGGGCTCGAGGGATGAGCAGTTCTTC | CASSQDGSGGSRDEQFF
TRBD1 | TRBJ1-5 | TRBV2 | - | TGTGCCAGCAGTCGCGGACAGGGGTTTCAGCCCCAGCATTTT | CASSRGQGFQPQHF
- | TRBJ2-7 | TRBV6-1 | - | TGTGCCAGCGTACGGGACTTCTCCTACGAGCAGTACTTC | CASVRDFSYEQYF
- | TRBJ1-2 | TRBV28 | - | TGTGCCAGCAGTTTATCATATAGAGAGGAGGAAAACGGCTACACCTTC | CASSLSYREEENGYTF
TRBD1 | TRBJ2-7 | TRBV2 | - | TGTGCCAGCAGTGACGGACAGGGTCTCTCCTACGAGCAGTACTTC | CASSDGQGLSYEQYF
- | TRBJ2-7 | TRBV28 | - | TGTGCCAGCAGTTTCTCCAGTCTCGAGCAGTACTTC | CASSFSSLEQYF
TRBD1 | TRBJ1-5 | TRBV28 | - | TGTGCCAGCAGCCCGACAGGGGGCACCCAGCCCCAGCATTTT | CASSPTGGTQPQHF
- | TRBJ2-1 | TRBV9 | - | TGTGCCAGCAGCGCGACCTTTGGGCGGGGCTACAATGAGCAGTTCTTC | CASSATFGRGYNEQFF
- | TRBJ2-5 | TRBV7-9 | once | TGTGCCAGCAGCTTCGGAGGGGGGGAAGAGACCCAGTACTTC | CASSFGGGEETQYF
- | TRBJ2-3 | TRBV2 | once | TGTGCCAGCAGTGAAGCGGGGAAGGTGAGCCTGCTGGCAGATACGCAGTATTTT | CASSEAGKVSLLADTQYF